This TCR beta chain was documented in a study of cytomegalovirus exposure and HLA in healthy donors. The donors were part of the validation cohort, which consisted of over a hundred subjects and was separate from the first cohort of 666 subjects. Study-wide results and limits: Confirmation in vitro established that three CMV-associated chains were specific for CMV antigens. Most TCR sequences showed up rarely, but some public TCRs showed up in many donors.

Germline-derived CDR1 and CDR2 are SGDLS and YYNGEE. With V trimmed by 0 bases and J by 4 bases, 10 bases remained unmatched. This CDR3 has 19 residues. Sequenced by immunoSEQ multiplex PCR; TCRdb stores in-frame clones only, minus some. Of about 160,000 clones listed, roughly 91% are singletons. On this clone: Its antigen remains unidentified.

Sample: PBMCs. This chain uses TRBV9 with TRBJ2-2; 12 nucleotides match TRBD2. This sequence was found in a woman aged 18-29 years in good health and CMV-seropositive. CDR3 sequence reads: CASSVDVGLAGPFTGELFF. The CDR3 DNA reads TGTGCCAGCAGCGTAGACGTGGGACTAGCGGGCCCTTTCACCGGGGAGCTGTTTTTT.